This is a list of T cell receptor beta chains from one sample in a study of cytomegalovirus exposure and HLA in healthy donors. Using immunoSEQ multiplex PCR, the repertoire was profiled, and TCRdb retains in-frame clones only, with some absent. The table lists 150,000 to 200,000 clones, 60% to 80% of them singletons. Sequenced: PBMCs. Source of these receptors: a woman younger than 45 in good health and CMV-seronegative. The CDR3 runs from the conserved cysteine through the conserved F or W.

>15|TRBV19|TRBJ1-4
CASGDRPRTGEKLFF
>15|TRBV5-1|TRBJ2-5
CASSPRPTSKETQYF
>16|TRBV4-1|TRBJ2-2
CASSQVGQGTAGELFF
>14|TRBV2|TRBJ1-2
CASSQDRDIGGYTF
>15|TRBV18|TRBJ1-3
CASSPTGVEGNTIYF
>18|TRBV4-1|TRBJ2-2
CASSLPHSGGANTGELFF
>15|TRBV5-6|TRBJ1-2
CASSLRTGGLLGYTF
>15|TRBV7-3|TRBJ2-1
CASSLNARGYNEQFF
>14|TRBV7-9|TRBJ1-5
CASSIQGGNQPQHF
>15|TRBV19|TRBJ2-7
CASRSGAGGAKEQYF
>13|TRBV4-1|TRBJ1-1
CASTRTGGTEAFF
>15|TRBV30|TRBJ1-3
CAWISSGKLRNTIYF
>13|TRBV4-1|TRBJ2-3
CASSRLAADTQYF
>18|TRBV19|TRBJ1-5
CASSPQRGTAYSNQPQHF
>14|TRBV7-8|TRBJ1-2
CASSLEQGAYGYTF
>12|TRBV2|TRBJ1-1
CASTSWGSWAFF
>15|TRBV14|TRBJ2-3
CASTPGGSSTDTQYF
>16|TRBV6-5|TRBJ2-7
CASSYSRVDRGSEQYF
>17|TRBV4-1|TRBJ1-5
CASSQDPGRNDNQPQHF
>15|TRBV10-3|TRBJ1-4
CAISVNRDLNEKLFF
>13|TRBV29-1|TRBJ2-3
CSVGYGGADTQYF
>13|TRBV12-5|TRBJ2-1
CAIRQDSYNEQFF
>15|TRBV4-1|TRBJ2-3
CASSRQGGGTDTQYF
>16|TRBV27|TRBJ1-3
CASSPSIDSSGNTIYF
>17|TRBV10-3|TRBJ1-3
CAISEPRDTYSGNTIYF
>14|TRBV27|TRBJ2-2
CASSFDTYTGELFF
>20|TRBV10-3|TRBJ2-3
CAISGRTSGGPRISTDTQYF
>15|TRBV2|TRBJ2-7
CASGPQLAGPYEQYF
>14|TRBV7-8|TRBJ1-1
CASSLSRLITEAFF
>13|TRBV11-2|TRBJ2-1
CASSPGLYNEQFF
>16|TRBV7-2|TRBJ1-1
CASSPRTPGGWAEAFF
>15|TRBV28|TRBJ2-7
CASSPPHGTRYEQYF
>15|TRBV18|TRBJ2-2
CASTGTGANTGELFF
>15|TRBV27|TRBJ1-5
CASSLSGDSNQPQHF
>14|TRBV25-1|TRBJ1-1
CASSLGTPGPEAFF
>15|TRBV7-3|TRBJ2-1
CASSLNSLQYNEQFF
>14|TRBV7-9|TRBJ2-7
CASSPPGQPYEQYF
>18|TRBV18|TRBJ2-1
CASSPKGSAGDYYNEQFF
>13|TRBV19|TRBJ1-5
CASTDRGDQPQHF
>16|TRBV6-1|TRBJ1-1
CASSDADVPRGTEAFF
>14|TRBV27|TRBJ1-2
CASSFGGQPYGYTF
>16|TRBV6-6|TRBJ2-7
CASSSNLGTEIYEQYF
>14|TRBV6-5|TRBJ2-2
CASRVQVNTGELFF
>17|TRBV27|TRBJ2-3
CASSVGTSGGNTDTQYF
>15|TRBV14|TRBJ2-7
CASSQDGGTGFQQYF
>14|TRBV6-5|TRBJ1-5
CASSARRGGQPQHF
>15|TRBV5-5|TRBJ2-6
CASSWTGSGANVLTF
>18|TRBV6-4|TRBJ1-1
CASSDSGTAHPLNTEAFF